This T cell receptor beta chain was recorded in a study of a mutant IDH1 vaccine in newly diagnosed glioma. For the study at large: Patients previously underwent radiotherapy, temozolomide, or both, and most underwent both.

To note about this clone: Its matching antigen is unknown.

This CDR3 has 14 amino acids. V was clipped by 3 bases and J by 9 bases, with 15 bases between them. Germline V gives CDR1 LNHDA, CDR2 SQIVND (reference sequence). The time point denotes: week 47, end of study. Every single dose of the vaccine, 300 ug of mutant IDH1 20-mer peptide, came with topical imiquimod. TCRdb keeps only in-frame clones here, not all; method: immunoSEQ multiplex PCR. The table includes 84,000 or so clones, approximately 75% detected once. This sequence originates from a man aged 35 to 55 with glioma. This sequence joins TRBV19 and TRBJ2-1; TRBD2 might be the D (5 bases). This specimen consisted of PBMCs, obtained from a glioma patient whose treatment included an IDH1 peptide vaccine. The CDR3 DNA reads TGTGCCAGTAGTATGAGGACTGGGTCGAGTGAGCAGTTCTTC. This sequence encodes CASSMRTGSSEQFF. Full variable domain (rest looked up from reference TRBV19 and TRBJ2-1): DGGITQSPKYLFRKEGQNVTLSCEQNLNHDAMYWYRQDPGQGLRLIYYSQIVNDFQKGDIAEGYSVSREKKESFPLTVTSAQKNPTAFYLCASSMRTGSSEQFFGPGTRLTVL.